This TCR beta chain emerged from a study of blood T cell repertoires in COVID-19. For the study at large: Acute and convalescent COVID-19 specimens originated in the United States, Italy and Spain. PBMCs, B-cell-depleted T cells, or T cells were the source of the cDNA or gDNA that made up the material.

CDR1 is MNHEY and CDR2 is SMNVEV in the germline V gene (reference sequence). The CDR3 contains 15 residues. V lost 6 bases, J lost 6 bases, and 5 bases stayed unmatched. Original methodology: It was from reference gene primer amplification that nucleated cell counts were estimated. Some clones are missing from TCRdb's copy, which holds only in-frame ones; the method was immunoSEQ multiplex PCR. V, J and clone size are those of that table, while D and trimming were read from the DNA. The sample records around 160,000 clones, about 88% being singletons. This clone was seen once. Specimen: peripheral blood. The rearrangement joins TRBV27 to TRBJ2-1, with TRBD2 identical over 13 bases. This TCR was recovered from a young man with acute or convalescent COVID-19. In DNA form, the CDR3 reads TGTGCCAGCAGAAGACTAGCGGGGGGATCCAATGAGCAGTTCTTC. Amino acids: CASRRLAGGSNEQFF.